Below, 25 T cell receptor beta chains from the same sample are listed, as sequenced in a study of CD8+ T cells in alopecia areata. cDNA prepared by RNA extraction and subsequent reverse transcription served as the template for sequencing. Sequencing was performed with immunoSEQ multiplex PCR; in TCRdb, only in-frame clones are kept and a portion is missing. The sample lists a few hundred thousand clones; about 56% were seen once. The sequenced sample consisted of CD8+ T cells sorted from blood. Receptor source: a human donor in good health.

V gene TRBV2 combines with J gene TRBJ2-3, with 7 bases aligning to TRBD2. Germline CDR1 SNHLY, CDR2 FYNNEI. The CDR3 runs 15 residues. The V gene end was trimmed by 2 bases and the J gene end by 1 base; junction bases not matched to a gene: 3. This CDR3 is CASSERSGGTDTQYF. The DNA for the CDR3 is TGTGCCAGCAGTGAAAGGAGCGGGGGCACAGATACGCAGTATTTT.

V gene TRBV5-1 combines with J gene TRBJ2-1, with D unresolved. V lost 4 bases, J lost 2 bases, and 16 bases lay in between. CDR3 length equals 16 residues. Germline loops: CDR1 SGHRS, CDR2 YFSETQ. The CDR3 DNA follows: TGCGCCAGCAGCCCCGCTCCGGATTCGACCTACAATGAGCAGTTCTTC. Its translation is CASSPAPDSTYNEQFF.

The V and J genes are TRBV6-5 and TRBJ2-3; no clear D. The germline V and J ends were trimmed by 2 bases and 6 bases, with 6 bases remaining between them. The CDR3 has 12 amino acids. Germline CDR1 MNHEY, CDR2 SVGAGI. CDR3 in DNA: TGTGCCAGCAGTTACGCGAGGGATACGCAGTATTTT. Residues: CASSYARDTQYF.

The rearrangement uses TRBV5-1 and TRBJ2-5; the match to TRBD2 covers 7 bases. Germline V gene lookup returns CDR1 SGHRS and CDR2 YFSETQ. The CDR3 loop spans 13 amino acids. V trimming: 4 bases; J trimming: 4 bases; junction bases outside the gene matches: 4. CDR3 loop: CASSQGGGETQYF. In DNA, the CDR3 is TGCGCCAGCAGCCAAGGCGGGGGAGAGACCCAGTACTTC.

The V call is TRBV10-2, the J call TRBJ2-7; TRBD1 matches 9 bases. J was trimmed by 6 bases and V by 8 bases; bases with no gene match: 5. The germline V gene encodes CDR1 WSHSY and CDR2 SAAADI. The CDR3 is 12 residues long. CDR3: CASWGTGPEQYF. As DNA, the CDR3 is TGCGCCAGCTGGGGGACAGGGCCCGAGCAGTACTTC.

This chain connects TRBV11-1 to TRBJ2-5; perhaps TRBD2 as D (6 bases). Germline CDR1 is SGHAT and CDR2 is FQDESV (reference sequence). V shed 5 bases and J shed 2 bases, with 15 bases lying between them. The CDR3 runs to 15 residues. The CDR3 loop is CASSIPGLTQETQYF. The CDR3 DNA follows: TGTGCCAGCAGCATACCGGGACTGACTCAAGAGACCCAGTACTTC.

This clone was found once. The V gene is TRBV11-2, the J gene TRBJ2-3; 8 bases agree with TRBD1. In germline, CDR1 is SGHAT, CDR2 FQNNGV. This CDR3 comprises 16 residues. The V gene end was trimmed by 4 bases and the J gene end by 2 bases; junction bases not matched to a gene: 8. CDR3 in amino acids: CASSSWTGKYTDTQYF. CDR3 DNA: TGTGCCAGCAGCTCTTGGACAGGGAAGTACACAGATACGCAGTATTTT.

This clone has a handful of counts. This chain links TRBV6-5 with TRBJ2-1; a possible D gene is TRBD2 (6 bases). The ends were cut back, 6 bases at V and 3 bases at J, with 18 bases in the middle. Germline lookup yields CDR1 MNHEY and CDR2 SVGAGI. CDR3 length equals 16 residues. CDR3 amino acids: CASSYLGSGYYNEQFF. In DNA, the CDR3 is TGTGCCAGCAGCTACCTAGGTAGCGGCTACTACAATGAGCAGTTCTTC.

V usage is TRBV29-1 and J usage is TRBJ1-2; the D is unclear. Germline lookup yields CDR1 SQVTM and CDR2 ANQGSEA. V was trimmed by 0 bases and J by 4 bases, leaving 15 bases between them. The CDR3 loop spans 15 amino acids. The CDR3 region is CSVEELWDSGYGYTF. Here the CDR3 DNA reads TGCAGCGTTGAAGAGCTTTGGGATTCGGGCTATGGCTACACCTTC.

The chain carries TRBV7-8 and TRBJ2-1; the D is unclear. Germline loops: CDR1 SGHVS, CDR2 FQNEAQ. The length of the CDR3 is 14 residues. Trimming took 2 bases from V and 0 from J, leaving 5 bases between them. In nucleotides, the CDR3 is TGTGCCAGCAGCTTAATTGGCTCCTACAATGAGCAGTTCTTC. Its translation is CASSLIGSYNEQFF. Variable domain in full (rest from reference TRBV7-8 and TRBJ2-1): GAGVSQSPRYKVAKRGQDVALRCDPISGHVSLFWYQQALGQGPEFLTYFQNEAQLDKSGLPSDRFFAERPEGSVSTLKIQRTQQEDSAVYLCASSLIGSYNEQFFGPGTRLTVL.

The J gene is TRBJ2-7, the V gene TRBV11-2; no firm D call. Germline CDR1 is SGHAT and CDR2 is FQNNGV. Trimming stripped 3 bases from V and 4 bases from J, with 13 bases between. The CDR3 is 14 amino acids. This CDR3 is CASSFGADPYEQYF. CDR3 DNA sequence: TGTGCCAGCAGCTTCGGAGCAGACCCATACGAGCAGTACTTC.

In this sample, this clone turned up a few times. This chain connects TRBV30 to TRBJ2-1, with D tentatively TRBD1 (6 bases). V gave up 3 bases and J gave up 0 bases, with 9 bases separating them. The CDR3 is 14 residues long. Germline CDR1 reads GTSNPN; CDR2 reads SVGIG (reference sequence). The CDR3 spells CAWSEDSSYNEQFF. DNA for the CDR3: TGTGCCTGGAGCGAGGACAGCTCCTACAATGAGCAGTTCTTC.

V is TRBV5-4 and J is TRBJ2-1; 7 bases agree with TRBD2. The germline gives CDR1 SGHNT, CDR2 YYREEE (reference sequence). CDR3 size: 13 residues. The ends lost 7 bases at V and 7 bases at J; junction bases unmatched: 8. The CDR3 sequence: CASWGGGSNEQFF. The CDR3 nucleotides are TGTGCCAGCTGGGGCGGGGGTTCGAATGAGCAGTTCTTC.

The rearrangement joins TRBV29-1 to TRBJ2-2, with a weak D call TRBD1 (6 bases). The germline V gene encodes CDR1 SQVTM and CDR2 ANQGSEA. The CDR3 length is 12 residues. V lost 5 bases and J lost 6, with 10 bases in between. The DNA for the CDR3 is TGCAGCGTTATTACAGGGCCCGGGGAGCTGTTTTTT. It codes for CSVITGPGELFF.

The chain links TRBV29-1 to TRBJ2-7, with D possibly being TRBD1 (6 bases). Germline CDR1 reads SQVTM; CDR2 reads ANQGSEA. The CDR3 consists of 14 residues. V was clipped by 6 bases and J by 3 bases, with 18 bases between them. CDR3 coding DNA: TGCAGCGTGGCTAGTGGGGACAAGATCTACGAGCAGTACTTC. It yields the protein CSVASGDKIYEQYF.

The chain has TRBV29-1 and TRBJ1-2, with TRBD1 matching over 7 bases. Per germline, CDR1 SQVTM and CDR2 ANQGSEA. The CDR3 has 13 amino acids. Trimming cost V 7 bases and J 1 base; bases outside gene matches: 6. CDR3 sequence (DNA): TGCAGCGCCAGGGACAGCGTTAACTATGGCTACACCTTC. This gives the protein CSARDSVNYGYTF.

The chain is built from TRBV2 and TRBJ1-2, with no clear D. CDR3 length equals 13 residues. The V gene's germline CDR1 is SNHLY and CDR2 FYNNEI. V was cut by 0 bases and J by 3 bases, with 5 bases left in between. CDR3 amino acids: CASSEARHYGYTF. Here the CDR3 DNA reads TGTGCCAGCAGTGAAGCGCGACACTATGGCTACACCTTC. Based on the CDR3 plus reference TRBV2 and TRBJ1-2, the full variable domain is EPEVTQTPSHQVTQMGQEVILRCVPISNHLYFYWYRQILGQKVEFLVSFYNNEISEKSEIFDDQFSVERPDGSNFTLKIRSTKLEDSAMYFCASSEARHYGYTFGSGTRLTVV.

The sample holds a few counts of this clone. The chain combines TRBV11-2 with TRBJ2-7; TRBD1 might be the D (6 bases). Deletions cut 5 bases from V and 1 base from J, with 12 bases between. In germline, CDR1 is SGHAT, CDR2 FQNNGV. The CDR3 contains 14 residues. This CDR3 is CASSPGQWSYEQYF. In DNA form, the CDR3 reads TGTGCCAGCAGCCCAGGACAGTGGTCCTACGAGCAGTACTTC.

This clone was counted a few times. The rearrangement joins TRBV29-1 to TRBJ2-7; D unresolved. Trimming took off 7 bases at V and 0 bases at J, with 16 bases between the two ends. The CDR3 is 14 amino acids. Germline V CDR1 and CDR2: SQVTM, ANQGSEA. The CDR3 is CSDTWLFSSYEQYF. The DNA for the CDR3 is TGCAGCGACACCTGGTTATTTAGCTCCTACGAGCAGTACTTC.

CDR3 nucleotides: TGTGCCAGCAGCCGGTCAGGCGCTAATGAAAAACTGTTTTTT. This encodes CASSRSGANEKLFF. The chain uses TRBV7-9 and TRBJ1-4, with D unclear. There are 14 residues in the CDR3. Trimming removed 5 bases at V and 3 bases at J, with 10 bases between. The V gene's germline CDR1 is SEHNR and CDR2 FQNEAQ (reference sequence).

This chain joins TRBV7-6 and TRBJ2-7; 8 nucleotides line up with TRBD2. J lost 4 bases, V lost 5 bases, and 19 bases had no gene match. CDR1 SGHVS and CDR2 FNYEAQ come from the germline V gene. The CDR3 length is 18 residues. CDR3 sequence reads: CASSPAPSGLAGGYEQYF. CDR3 DNA sequence: TGTGCCAGCAGCCCCGCCCCCTCGGGTCTGGCGGGGGGATACGAGCAGTACTTC.

This clone was seen once. The rearrangement links TRBV2 to TRBJ1-1; D ambiguous. The CDR3 extends over 13 amino acids. The V gene lost 8 bases and the J gene lost 1 base, with 11 bases spanning the gap. Germline values: CDR1 SNHLY, CDR2 FYNNEI. The CDR3 region is CASFNSPNTEAFF. The CDR3 DNA sequence: TGTGCCAGCTTTAACTCGCCGAACACTGAAGCTTTCTTT.

This clone was seen a single time. CDR3 residues: CASKGLAGRNEQFF. Here the CDR3 DNA reads TGTGCCAGCAAAGGTCTAGCGGGTCGTAATGAGCAGTTCTTC. The chain joins TRBV27 to TRBJ2-1, with 8 nucleotides matching TRBD2. V lost 7 bases, J lost 7 bases, and 9 bases stayed unmatched. The CDR3 spans 14 residues. The germline gives CDR1 MNHEY, CDR2 SMNVEV (reference sequence).

V gene TRBV27 combines with J gene TRBJ2-1, with D perhaps matching TRBD2 (6 bases). Trimming took 7 bases from V and 11 from J, leaving 12 bases between them. The CDR3 is 11 amino acids. CDR1 and CDR2 from the germline V gene are MNHEY and SMNVEV (reference sequence). CDR3 amino acids: CASTHSGKQFF. CDR3 DNA sequence: TGTGCCAGCACCCATAGCGGCAAGCAGTTCTTC.

J is TRBJ1-2 and V is TRBV7-9; no clear D gene. In germline, CDR1 is SEHNR, CDR2 FQNEAQ (reference sequence). V was clipped by 2 bases and J by 2 bases, with 9 bases between them. This CDR3 comprises 14 residues. The DNA of the CDR3 is TGTGCCAGCAGCTTATCCCAGAAGAACTATGGCTACACCTTC. This sequence encodes CASSLSQKNYGYTF.